Presented here are 26 T cell receptor beta chains from one specimen sequenced in a study of blood T cell repertoires in COVID-19. TCRdb keeps only in-frame clones here, not all; method: immunoSEQ multiplex PCR. This table has hundreds of thousands of clones, around 87% appearing once. Sequencing was carried out using peripheral blood. Every receptor here comes from a human donor in a cohort sampled during active COVID-19.

The chain combines TRBV3-1 (or the pseudogene TRBV3-2) with TRBJ1-2; 7 positions agree with TRBD1. V was pared by 7 bases and J by 4 bases, with 18 bases of the junction left unmatched. The CDR3 is 17 residues long. Germline V CDR1 and CDR2: LGHDT, YNNKEL (reference sequence). The CDR3 DNA reads as TGTGCCAGCAACTCGCTTGCCCAGGGGGGTCGGGGCTATGGCTACACCTTC. Its protein product is CASNSLAQGGRGYGYTF.

The J gene is TRBJ1-4, the V gene TRBV5-1, with D possibly being TRBD1 (5 bases). Germline V gene sequence: CDR1 SGHRS, CDR2 YFSETQ. The CDR3 is made up of 14 amino acids. The V end lost 1 base, the J end lost 4 bases, and 8 bases lay between the germline ends. The CDR3 region is CASSLSQVNEKLFF. CDR3 coding DNA: TGCGCCAGCAGCTTGTCACAGGTTAATGAAAAACTGTTTTTT.

V and J are TRBV19 and TRBJ1-3; tentatively, D is TRBD1 (5 bases). Germline loops: CDR1 LNHDA, CDR2 SQIVND (reference sequence). V was shortened by 5 bases and J by 7 bases, with 15 bases between the two germline ends. The CDR3 length is 14 residues. CDR3 nucleotides: TGTGCCAGTAGTTCCGCGGGGGAAAGGAACACCATATATTTT. This codes for CASSSAGERNTIYF.

This chain joins TRBV11-2 and TRBJ2-2; 9 bases are a match to TRBD1. The CDR3 sequence is 15 residues long. Germline assignment: CDR1 SGHAT and CDR2 FQNNGV. Trimming took 4 bases from V and 0 from J; bases not matched to a gene: 0. Here the CDR3 reads CASSWTGANTGELFF. DNA for the CDR3: TGTGCCAGCAGCTGGACAGGGGCGAACACCGGGGAGCTGTTTTTT.

V is TRBV25-1 and J is TRBJ1-4, with a weak D call TRBD1 (5 bases). The CDR3 contains 16 residues. Trimming removed 3 bases at V and 4 bases at J, with 15 bases between. Germline CDR1 is MGHDK and CDR2 is SYGVNS. The CDR3 spells CASSDTGTGVNEKLFF. In nucleotides, the CDR3 is TGTGCCAGCAGTGACACCGGCACAGGAGTTAATGAAAAACTGTTTTTT. The variable domain in full, with the rest retrieved from reference TRBV25-1 and TRBJ1-4, is EADIYQTPRYLVIGTGKKITLECSQTMGHDKMYWYQQDPGMELHLIHYSYGVNSTEKGDLSSESTVSRIRTEHFPLTLESARPSHTSQYLCASSDTGTGVNEKLFFGSGTQLSVL.

J is TRBJ2-1 and V is TRBV12-5; 7 bases map to TRBD2. V was pared by 2 bases and J by 10 bases, with 5 bases of the junction left unmatched. Germline assignment: CDR1 LGHNT and CDR2 FRNRAP. The CDR3 loop spans 13 amino acids. The CDR3 nucleotides are TGTGCTAGTGGTTTGCCCCTCGGGAGGGAGCAGTTCTTC. Translating gives CASGLPLGREQFF.

The rearrangement links TRBV9 to TRBJ1-1, with 7 nucleotides matching TRBD1. Trimming at V came to 4 bases and at J to 4 bases, leaving 4 bases not matched to a gene. The germline V gene encodes CDR1 SGDLS and CDR2 YYNGEE. There are 13 residues in the CDR3. CDR3 protein: CASSRQGSTEAFF. CDR3 sequence (DNA): TGTGCCAGCAGCCGACAGGGTTCCACTGAAGCTTTCTTT.

This chain uses TRBV7-3 with TRBJ2-3, with TRBD2 matching 7 bases. The CDR3 runs 16 residues. Germline V gene sequence: CDR1 SGHTA, CDR2 FQGTGA. V dropped 5 bases and J dropped 5; count of bases not matched to a gene: 13. The CDR3 DNA is TGTGCCAGCAGCCCAACGTGGGGGGGGACCGAAGATACGCAGTATTTT. It specifies CASSPTWGGTEDTQYF.

CDR3 loop: CAISRDRGSEQYF. The CDR3 DNA reads as TGTGCCATCAGCCGGGACAGGGGATCCGAGCAGTACTTC. This chain uses TRBV10-3 with TRBJ2-7; 10 nucleotides line up with TRBD1. Trimming cost V 6 bases and J 6 bases; bases outside gene matches: 5. The CDR3 totals 13 residues. Germline CDR1 ENHRY, CDR2 SYGVKD.

This chain joins TRBV6-6 and TRBJ1-5; 8 bases align to TRBD1. Trimming at V came to 6 bases and at J to 2 bases, leaving 9 bases not matched to a gene. CDR1 and CDR2 (germline): MNHNY, SVGAGI (reference sequence). The CDR3 sequence is 16 residues long. The DNA for the CDR3 is TGTGCCAGCAGAACGACAGGGGTTGGAGGCAATCAGCCCCAGCATTTT. Encoded protein: CASRTTGVGGNQPQHF.

The chain joins TRBV7-2 to TRBJ2-1; 8 nucleotides align to TRBD2. This CDR3 comprises 18 residues. CDR1 SGHTA and CDR2 FQGNSA come from the germline V gene. The trim removed 6 bases at V and 0 bases at J, leaving 13 bases unmatched. The CDR3 coding sequence is TGTGCCAGCAGTGGAGGGCTAGCGGGTCCGAGCTCCTACAATGAGCAGTTCTTC. Its translation is CASSGGLAGPSSYNEQFF. Full variable domain (rest looked up from reference TRBV7-2 and TRBJ2-1): GAGVSQSPSNKVTEKGKDVELRCDPISGHTALYWYRQSLGQGLEFLIYFQGNSAPDKSGLPSDRFSAERTGGSVSTLTIQRTQQEDSAVYLCASSGGLAGPSSYNEQFFGPGTRLTVL.

This clone has a handful of counts. This rearrangement joins TRBV28 to TRBJ1-2, with TRBD1 matching 7 bases. Germline CDR1 MDHEN, CDR2 SYDVKM. The V gene end was trimmed by 2 bases and the J gene end by 4 bases; junction bases not matched to a gene: 10. CDR3 length: 16 amino acids. CDR3 coding DNA: TGTGCCAGCAGTTTAGGAGGGGATTGGGACAGCTATGGCTACACCTTC. Its translation is CASSLGGDWDSYGYTF.

The chain links TRBV9 to TRBJ1-2; TRBD1 aligns across 12 bases. With 0 bases clipped from V and 4 bases from J, the junction kept 7 bases outside the gene matches. Germline loops: CDR1 SGDLS, CDR2 YYNGEE. The CDR3 is 17 residues long. The CDR3 is CASSVGGDRGRVYGYTF. CDR3 in DNA: TGTGCCAGCAGCGTAGGCGGGGACAGGGGGCGCGTCTATGGCTACACCTTC.

In nucleotides, the CDR3 is TGTGCCAGCAAGGGCTCGTCCGGAACCACGGGGTACAATGAGCAGTTCTTC. This gives the protein CASKGSSGTTGYNEQFF. The chain has TRBV2 and TRBJ2-1; TRBD2 is a possible D gene (5 bases). CDR3 length: 17 residues. V was clipped by 7 bases and J by 4 bases, with 23 bases between them. From germline, CDR1 is SNHLY and CDR2 FYNNEI.

The chain joins TRBV2 to TRBJ1-2; TRBD1 might be the D (5 bases). V dropped 6 bases and J dropped 4 bases, with 15 bases sitting between them. This CDR3 is 14 amino acids long. Germline CDR1 SNHLY, CDR2 FYNNEI. The CDR3 region has the DNA TGTGCCAGCAGCCCGCAGGGTACGGCCTATGGCTACACCTTC. Encoded protein: CASSPQGTAYGYTF.

This rearrangement joins TRBV7-9 to TRBJ1-1; D perhaps matches TRBD1 (5 bases). The CDR3 length is 15 residues. Germline V lookup: CDR1 SEHNR, CDR2 FQNEAQ (reference sequence). V was clipped by 6 bases and J by 4 bases, with 18 bases between them. CDR3 sequence (DNA): TGTGCCAGCAGTCAACAGGAGCACTGGAGCACTGAAGCTTTCTTT. Its protein is CASSQQEHWSTEAFF.

Only a few counts were recorded for this clone. The DNA of the CDR3 is TGTGCCAGCTCACCACCGAGGGACATCGTTACCTACGAGCAGTACTTC. Residues: CASSPPRDIVTYEQYF. The V and J genes are TRBV18 and TRBJ2-7, with a tentative D call TRBD1 (6 bases). This CDR3 spans 16 amino acids. V lost 0 bases, J lost 2 bases, and 14 bases lay in between. In germline, CDR1 is KGHSH, CDR2 LQKENI.

This chain connects TRBV7-3 to TRBJ2-1, with TRBD2 matching 12 bases. V shed 5 bases, J shed 7 bases, and the junction held 9 bases outside the gene matches. The CDR3 spans 16 residues. The V gene's germline CDR1 is SGHTA and CDR2 FQGTGA. CDR3: CASSPSGRGLGNEQFF. The CDR3 DNA is TGTGCCAGCAGCCCTAGCGGGAGGGGGCTGGGGAATGAGCAGTTCTTC. The complete variable domain, with remaining parts taken from reference TRBV7-3 and TRBJ2-1, reads GAGVSQTPSNKVTEKGKYVELRCDPISGHTALYWYRQSLGQGPEFLIYFQGTGAADDSGLPNDRFFAVRPEGSVSTLKIQRTERGDSAVYLCASSPSGRGLGNEQFFGPGTRLTVL.

A few counts support this clone. This chain joins TRBV2 and TRBJ1-1; D is unclear. Germline CDR1 reads SNHLY; CDR2 reads FYNNEI. The germline V and J ends were trimmed by 4 bases and 1 base, with 10 bases remaining between them. This CDR3 spans 14 amino acids. The CDR3 spells CASSARVGNTEAFF. The CDR3 DNA sequence: TGTGCCAGCAGTGCCCGCGTCGGGAACACTGAAGCTTTCTTT.

The gene calls are TRBV2 and TRBJ2-7; 9 positions match TRBD2. CDR1 is SNHLY and CDR2 is FYNNEI in the germline V gene. The length of the CDR3 is 16 residues. V lost 5 bases and J lost 4; bases outside the gene matches: 12. CDR3 in DNA: TGTGCCAGCAGTCTACCCGAGGGGACTAGCAGATACGAGCAGTACTTC. This gives the protein CASSLPEGTSRYEQYF.

Concerning this clone: The junction differs from germline at one of its ends, possibly a read error. V gene TRBV9 combines with J gene TRBJ2-7; maybe TRBD1 (5 bases). Germline CDR1 and CDR2: SGDLS and YYNGEE. The length of the CDR3 is 15 residues. CDR3 DNA: TGTACCAGCAGCGTGAGCCCCGACAGTTCCTACGAGCAGTACTTC. Its protein product is CTSSVSPDSSYEQYF.

This clone has just one count. The V and J genes are TRBV4-1 and TRBJ2-2; possibly TRBD1 for D (6 bases). Looked up from germline, CDR1 is MGHRA and CDR2 is YSYEKL. This CDR3 comprises 15 residues. V was pared by 5 bases and J by 7 bases, with 17 bases between. CDR3 nucleotides: TGCGCCAGCAGCGCGATTTCCAGGGGTGACGGGGAGCTGTTTTTT. This sequence encodes CASSAISRGDGELFF.

The V call is TRBV9, the J call TRBJ2-5; 10 bases line up with TRBD2. V was clipped by 0 bases and J by 4 bases; unmatched bases: 3. This CDR3 is 15 amino acids long. Germline CDR1 SGDLS, CDR2 YYNGEE. CDR3 sequence (DNA): TGTGCCAGCAGCGTAGGCCTAGCGGGGGCAGAGACCCAGTACTTC. It specifies CASSVGLAGAETQYF.

The V and J genes are TRBV11-2 and TRBJ2-1; the match to TRBD2 covers 13 bases. The germline V gene has CDR1 SGHAT and CDR2 FQNNGV. The V gene end was trimmed by 4 bases and the J gene end by 7 bases; junction bases not matched to a gene: 4. The CDR3 runs 15 residues. As DNA, the CDR3 is TGTGCCAGCAGCTCGGGGACTAGCGGGGTTAATGAGCAGTTCTTC. Translating gives CASSSGTSGVNEQFF.

With regard to this clone: The junction differs from germline at one of its ends, possibly a read error. CDR3 DNA sequence: TGTGCTAGCAGTTGGGCTGGGGACAGGGGGCTGCTAGATCAGCCCCAGCATTTT. It specifies CASSWAGDRGLLDQPQHF. The genes are TRBV7-7 and TRBJ1-5; the match to TRBD1 covers 12 bases. The germline CDR1 and CDR2 sequences are SSHAT and FNYEAQ (reference sequence). CDR3 length equals 18 residues.

The CDR3 DNA reads as TGTGCCAGCAGCTTAGAGGCGAACACTGAAGCTTTCTTT. Amino acids: CASSLEANTEAFF. This chain joins TRBV11-3 and TRBJ1-1, with D hard to call. Trimming removed 0 bases at V and 1 base at J, with 3 bases between. Germline CDR1 SGHNT, CDR2 YENEEA. This CDR3 has 13 residues.